The 21 T cell receptor beta chains reported below all come from one sample, sequenced in a study of metastatic and nonmetastatic thyroid tumors. TCRdb reprocessed the PCR reads via MiXCR. There are more than 14,000 clones in the sample; more than 20% occur only once, and 7.7% lies in the top ten. Patients were all untreated before their thyroid surgery. Sequenced: tumor tissue. The origin of the receptors is a female donor with papillary thyroid cancer or a benign thyroid nodule (not recorded which). Some clones in this sample may be carry-over from other donors' samples.

This clone was counted many times. A read error may produce the germline difference seen at one junction end. The chain uses TRBV10-1 and TRBJ2-3; TRBD1 might be the D (6 bases). Germline V CDR1 and CDR2: WNHNN, SYGVQD (reference sequence). The CDR3 is 14 amino acids. CDR3 in DNA: TGCGCTAGCAGGGGAGCGCTAGACACAGATACGCAGTATTTT. It yields the protein CASRGALDTDTQYF.

This clone was detected many times. This may come from a read error, since a much larger clone is one base off. The CDR3 protein is CASRLHAGERNNEQFF. The CDR3 DNA is TGTGCCAGCAGACTGCATGCGGGGGAGCGGAACAATGAGCAGTTCTTC. The chain joins TRBV6-1 to TRBJ2-1; 7 bases fit TRBD2. The CDR3 is 16 amino acids. Germline-derived CDR1 and CDR2 are MNHNS and SASEGT. The J segment lost 5 bases and the V segment lost 6 bases, leaving 13 bases of the junction unmatched.

This clone was counted at least ten times. The chain joins TRBV5-4 to TRBJ2-5, with a weak D call TRBD2 (5 bases). The CDR3 covers 14 residues. Between the trimmed V and J ends, which lost 0 bases and 5 bases, there was a span of 11 bases. The germline CDR1 and CDR2 sequences are SGHNT and YYREEE (reference sequence). The CDR3 DNA reads TGTGCCAGCAGCTTGGGGGCGCGAGGGGAGACCCAGTACTTC. This gives the protein CASSLGARGETQYF.

Sample share makes this clone medium-sized. The DNA for the CDR3 is TGTGCCAGCACGAGTGACAGGGCTGGGGCCAACGTCCTGACTTTC. Translation: CASTSDRAGANVLTF. The chain carries TRBV18 and TRBJ2-6; 7 bases align to TRBD1. Germline lookup yields CDR1 KGHSH and CDR2 LQKENI. V lost 8 bases, J lost 2 bases, and 6 bases stayed unmatched. The CDR3 runs 15 residues.

This clone is medium-sized (0.01 to 0.1%) within its sample. The chain joins TRBV20-1 to TRBJ2-7, with TRBD2 matching over 8 bases. J was trimmed by 4 bases and V by 5 bases; bases with no gene match: 7. This CDR3 contains 13 residues. From germline, CDR1 is DFQATT and CDR2 SNEGSKA (reference sequence). CDR3 bases: TGCAGTGCTGAGGGAAGCGGGAGTTACGAGCAGTACTTC. Its protein product is CSAEGSGSYEQYF.

The CDR3 loop is CASSLERSYGYTF. The CDR3 DNA follows: TGTGCCAGCAGCTTAGAGAGGAGCTATGGCTACACCTTC. The chain has TRBV7-2 and TRBJ1-2, with D hard to call. V was clipped by 1 base and J by 4 bases, with 7 bases between them. The length of the CDR3 is 13 residues. Per germline, CDR1 SGHTA and CDR2 FQGNSA.

In its sample, this clone was seen many times. The CDR3 bases are TGTGCCAGCTCACCGGTGAGGGCCGGGGTGGACACTGAAGCTTTCTTT. Its translation is CASSPVRAGVDTEAFF. The chain uses TRBV18 and TRBJ1-1, with no clear D. There are 16 residues in the CDR3. Germline values: CDR1 KGHSH, CDR2 LQKENI. Trimming left V 3 bases short and J 3 bases short, with 17 bases between.

The J gene is TRBJ1-2, the V gene TRBV20-1, with TRBD1 identical over 7 bases. Germline CDR1 and CDR2: DFQATT and SNEGSKA (reference sequence). The CDR3 is made up of 12 amino acids. With V trimmed by 5 bases and J by 4 bases, 4 bases remained unmatched. The CDR3 protein is CSAGGTAYGYTF. The CDR3 region has the DNA TGCAGTGCTGGGGGGACAGCCTATGGCTACACCTTC.

This clone is labeled as medium-sized. The genes are TRBV30 and TRBJ1-2; a possible D gene is TRBD1 (5 bases). V was trimmed by 2 bases and J by 7 bases, leaving 8 bases between them. The length of the CDR3 is 11 residues. Germline V lookup: CDR1 GTSNPN, CDR2 SVGIG (reference sequence). The CDR3 protein is CAWSRGVGYTF. The CDR3 DNA reads as TGTGCCTGGAGTAGGGGTGTTGGCTACACCTTC. The whole variable domain, filled in from reference TRBV30 and TRBJ1-2, reads SQTIHQWPATLVQPVGSPLSLECTVEGTSNPNLYWYRQAAGRGLQLLFYSVGIGQISSEVPQNLSASRPQDRQFILSSKKLLLSDSGFYLCAWSRGVGYTFGSGTRLTVV.

This clone was detected ten times or more. The genes are TRBV27 and TRBJ2-3; 7 nucleotides line up with TRBD1. Germline CDR1 is MNHEY and CDR2 is SMNVEV (reference sequence). V trimming: 2 bases; J trimming: 3 bases; junction bases outside the gene matches: 5. The CDR3 totals 15 residues. The CDR3 spells CASSLRGHITDTQYF. The CDR3, as DNA: TGTGCCAGCAGTTTAAGGGGGCATATAACAGATACGCAGTATTTT.

A few counts support this clone. V gene TRBV20-1 combines with J gene TRBJ2-2; the D is unclear. The CDR3 spans 13 residues. Per the germline V gene, CDR1 is DFQATT and CDR2 is SNEGSKA (reference sequence). Deletions cut 3 bases from V and 4 bases from J, with 9 bases between. The CDR3 sequence is CSASRLATGELFF. CDR3 bases: TGCAGTGCTAGTAGGTTAGCCACCGGGGAGCTGTTTTTT.

By proportion, this clone is medium-sized. The genes are TRBV28 and TRBJ2-1; 7 bases map to TRBD1. The CDR3 length is 14 residues. Germline V lookup: CDR1 MDHEN, CDR2 SYDVKM. The V and J ends lost 2 bases and 15 bases, in that order; junction bases with no gene match: 13. This CDR3 reads CASSLMRAGGVGFF. In nucleotides, the CDR3 is TGTGCCAGCAGTTTAATGAGGGCAGGGGGTGTCGGGTTCTTC.

This chain links TRBV28 with TRBJ1-1, with no clear D. Germline V CDR1 and CDR2: MDHEN, SYDVKM. There are 16 residues in the CDR3. V dropped 0 bases and J dropped 5 bases, with 16 bases sitting between them. CDR3 residues: CASSLWGNSAETEAFF. In nucleotides, the CDR3 is TGTGCCAGCAGTTTATGGGGGAACAGCGCGGAGACTGAAGCTTTCTTT.

The chain employs TRBV6-2 or TRBV6-3 and TRBJ2-7; D remains ambiguous. Germline loops: CDR1 MNHEY, CDR2 SVGEGT. V gave up 0 bases and J gave up 7 bases, with 7 bases separating them. CDR3 length: 12 amino acids. In nucleotides, the CDR3 is TGTGCCAGCAGTTACTCCTTGCGGGAGCAGTACTTC. Translation gives CASSYSLREQYF.

In its sample, this clone was seen many times. At one of its ends the junction is not consistent with the germline gene, which may arise from a read error. In DNA, the CDR3 is TGCGGTGCTAGTTTTAATGGCAGGGGGCGGAACGAGCAGTACTTC. Translated, it gives CGASFNGRGRNEQYF. The gene calls are TRBV20-1 and TRBJ2-7; 8 bases align to TRBD1. From germline, CDR1 is DFQATT and CDR2 SNEGSKA (reference sequence). This CDR3 has 15 amino acids.

This clone was picked up many times. The chain has TRBV5-1 and TRBJ2-5, with 9 positions matching TRBD1. The CDR3 contains 14 residues. The trim removed 4 bases at V and 5 bases at J, leaving 6 bases unmatched. Germline CDR1 SGHRS, CDR2 YFSETQ. CDR3 DNA sequence: TGCGCCAGCAGCCCGGACAGGGGTAGGGAGACCCAGTACTTC. The encoded protein is CASSPDRGRETQYF.

This clone was picked up many times. This CDR3 reads CASSDEADDEQFF. The DNA of the CDR3 is TGTGCCAGCAGTGACGAAGCTGATGATGAGCAGTTCTTC. V is TRBV6-4 and J is TRBJ2-1; the D is unclear. The V and J ends lost 2 bases and 8 bases respectively, with 10 bases between them. CDR1 is MRHNA and CDR2 is SNTAGT in the germline V gene. The CDR3 totals 13 residues.

This clone is medium-sized within its sample. This rearrangement joins TRBV6-1 to TRBJ2-1; D is ambiguous. CDR1 MNHNS and CDR2 SASEGT come from the germline V gene. V lost 7 bases to trimming and J lost 0 bases, with 10 bases between them. The CDR3 is 14 amino acids. CDR3 protein: CASKGFNSYNEQFF. CDR3 nucleotides: TGTGCCAGCAAAGGATTCAACTCCTACAATGAGCAGTTCTTC.

The chain couples TRBV24-1 to TRBJ2-5, with D unclear. The CDR3 runs 16 residues. The germline V gene has CDR1 KGHDR and CDR2 SFDVKD. V was cut by 3 bases and J by 4 bases, with 17 bases left in between. CDR3 amino acids: CATSDTRTGTGETQYF. The DNA for the CDR3 is TGTGCCACCAGTGATACCCGGACGGGTACGGGAGAGACCCAGTACTTC.

The chain has TRBV30 and TRBJ2-7, with D uncertain. The CDR3 length is 13 residues. V was shortened by 7 bases and J by 2 bases, with 15 bases between the two germline ends. The germline V gene encodes CDR1 GTSNPN and CDR2 SVGIG (reference sequence). The CDR3 reads CASSVSWPYEQYF. For the CDR3, the DNA is TGTGCCTCCAGCGTGAGCTGGCCCTACGAGCAGTACTTC.

This clone occurred many times. The chain has TRBV20-1 and TRBJ2-3; maybe TRBD1 (6 bases). CDR3 length equals 15 residues. The germline CDR1 and CDR2 sequences are DFQATT and SNEGSKA (reference sequence). V lost 6 bases to trimming and J lost 5 bases, with 21 bases between them. The DNA for the CDR3 is TGCAGTGCGAGAATACAGGGTGAGGTTGGAGATACGCAGTATTTT. Protein product: CSARIQGEVGDTQYF.